Below, 12 T cell receptor beta chains from the same sample are listed, as sequenced in a study of blood T cell repertoires in COVID-19 (dated by TCRdb to the early 2020s). Libraries came from the immunoSEQ multiplex PCR assay. This immuneACCESS table, as held by TCRdb, lists in-frame sequences with V and J called but not all clones. Of the missing ones, under half trace to an unresolved V gene in checked studies; the others have no known cause. The sample table lists hundreds of thousands of clones, more than 75% of them with a count of one. The biggest ten clones account for approximately 2% of the sample. Source material: PBMCs or T cells enriched from blood (not recorded which). Receptor source: a woman aged 60 to 75 in a cohort exposed to, infected with or recovered from COVID-19 (not recorded which).

The chain has TRBV12-5 and TRBJ2-1; 8 bases match TRBD2. Germline V gives CDR1 LGHNT, CDR2 FRNRAP. CDR3 length: 12 residues. The ends lost 4 bases at V and 7 bases at J; junction bases unmatched: 0. The CDR3 region has the DNA TGTGCTAGTGGTTCGGGAGGGAATGAGCAGTTCTTC. It encodes CASGSGGNEQFF.

The J gene is TRBJ2-2, the V gene TRBV11-3, with D possibly matching TRBD2 (6 bases). The CDR3 has 13 amino acids. Trimming removed 5 bases at V and 14 bases at J, with 18 bases between. CDR1 SGHNT and CDR2 YENEEA come from the germline V gene. CDR3 amino acids: CASSQERAGRLFF. As DNA, the CDR3 is TGTGCCAGCAGCCAAGAGAGGGCCGGGAGACTGTTTTTT.

This rearrangement joins TRBV7-9 to TRBJ1-1; 7 bases agree with TRBD1. The CDR3 has 15 amino acids. J was trimmed by 3 bases and V by 0 bases; bases with no gene match: 4. Germline lookup yields CDR1 SEHNR and CDR2 FQNEAQ (reference sequence). The CDR3 DNA follows: TGTGCCAGCAGCTTAGCACAGGGGCGAGACACTGAAGCTTTCTTT. This codes for CASSLAQGRDTEAFF. Variable domain in full (rest from reference TRBV7-9 and TRBJ1-1): DTGVSQNPRHKITKRGQNVTFRCDPISEHNRLYWYRQTLGQGPEFLTYFQNEAQLEKSRLLSDRFSAERPKGSFSTLEIQRTEQGDSAMYLCASSLAQGRDTEAFFGQGTRLTVV.

The chain employs TRBV7-3 and TRBJ2-1; 11 bases align to TRBD2. Germline V gives CDR1 SGHTA, CDR2 FQGTGA. CDR3 length: 15 residues. J gave up 12 bases and V 5 bases, and 12 bases lay outside the gene matches. The CDR3 is CASSLTSGRMGGQFF. The DNA for the CDR3 is TGTGCCAGCAGCCTCACTAGCGGGAGAATGGGGGGGCAGTTCTTC.

The rearrangement uses TRBV19 and TRBJ2-2; 7 nucleotides agree with TRBD1. J was trimmed by 1 base and V by 8 bases; bases with no gene match: 4. The CDR3 has 14 amino acids. The germline V gene encodes CDR1 LNHDA and CDR2 SQIVND (reference sequence). The CDR3 nucleotides read TGTGCCAGTCGAGGACAGGTGAACACCGGGGAGCTGTTTTTT. It specifies CASRGQVNTGELFF.

This clone was picked up a small number of times. The J gene is TRBJ2-2, the V gene TRBV5-4; the D gene is possibly TRBD2 (6 bases). V shed 4 bases and J shed 6 bases, with 13 bases lying between them. Germline CDR1 and CDR2: SGHNT and YYREEE (reference sequence). This CDR3 is built from 14 residues. The CDR3 here is CASSPGTAPGELFF. The CDR3 DNA reads TGTGCCAGCAGCCCAGGGACTGCCCCCGGGGAGCTGTTTTTT.

CDR3 loop: CASSRQGGETQYF. The CDR3 DNA is TGTGCCAGTAGCCGACAGGGCGGGGAGACCCAGTACTTC. The chain joins TRBV19 to TRBJ2-5, with 7 bases aligning to TRBD1. This CDR3 contains 13 residues. Trimming at V came to 6 bases and at J to 5 bases, leaving 6 bases not matched to a gene. Per germline, CDR1 LNHDA and CDR2 SQIVND (reference sequence).

A single count supports this clone. The rearrangement uses TRBV6-5 and TRBJ2-7; TRBD2 matches at 7 bases. The V segment lost 6 bases and the J segment 4 bases; nucleotides outside the gene matches: 9. Germline CDR1 and CDR2: MNHEY and SVGAGI. This CDR3 spans 14 amino acids. The CDR3 protein is CASRSGRATYEQYF. For the CDR3, the DNA is TGTGCCAGCAGGAGTGGGAGGGCCACTTACGAGCAGTACTTC.

The chain recombines TRBV6-9 with TRBJ2-6; perhaps TRBD1 as D (5 bases). This CDR3 is built from 16 residues. The V gene lost 5 bases and the J gene lost 2 bases, with 13 bases spanning the gap. CDR1 MNHGY and CDR2 SVAAGI come from the germline V gene. CDR3: CASSLRVEPGANVLTF. For the CDR3, the DNA is TGTGCCAGCAGTCTCAGGGTAGAACCTGGGGCCAACGTCCTGACTTTC.

The rearrangement links TRBV7-9 to TRBJ2-1; D perhaps matches TRBD1 (6 bases). Germline CDR1 SEHNR, CDR2 FQNEAQ (reference sequence). Trimming removed 0 bases at V and 6 bases at J, with 12 bases between. The CDR3 covers 15 residues. CDR3 loop: CASSLAGSQGNEQFF. The CDR3 bases are TGTGCCAGCAGCTTAGCTGGGTCACAGGGCAATGAGCAGTTCTTC.

The chain uses TRBV30 and TRBJ1-1, with 9 bases that match TRBD1. The length of the CDR3 is 14 residues. Germline V gene data show CDR1 as GTSNPN and CDR2 as SVGIG (reference sequence). Unmatched junction bases numbered 4, after V lost 5 bases and J lost 0 bases. CDR3: CAWGTGKMNTEAFF. The CDR3 nucleotides are TGTGCCTGGGGGACAGGGAAAATGAACACTGAAGCTTTCTTT.

The chain's CDR3 is CASSPRTGAGYEQYF. CDR3 sequence (DNA): TGTGCCAGCAGCCCTCGGACAGGGGCAGGGTACGAGCAGTACTTC. The V and J genes are TRBV7-9 and TRBJ2-7; 9 positions match TRBD1. Trimming removed 5 bases from V and 4 bases from J; junction bases left unmatched: 9. Germline V gene data show CDR1 as SEHNR and CDR2 as FQNEAQ (reference sequence). This CDR3 region has 15 residues.